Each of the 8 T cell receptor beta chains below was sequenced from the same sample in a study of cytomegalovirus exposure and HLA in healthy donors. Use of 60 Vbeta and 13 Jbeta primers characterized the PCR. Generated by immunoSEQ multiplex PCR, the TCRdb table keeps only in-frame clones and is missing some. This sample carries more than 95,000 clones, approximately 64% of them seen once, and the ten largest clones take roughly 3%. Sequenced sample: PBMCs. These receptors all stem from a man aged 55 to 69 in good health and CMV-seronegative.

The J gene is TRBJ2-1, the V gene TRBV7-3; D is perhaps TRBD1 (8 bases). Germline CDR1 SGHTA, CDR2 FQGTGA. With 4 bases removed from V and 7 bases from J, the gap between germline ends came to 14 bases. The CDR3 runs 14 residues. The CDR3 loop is CASSSTGGGNEQFF. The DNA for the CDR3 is TGTGCCAGCAGCTCAACAGGGGGGGGGAATGAGCAGTTCTTC.

The CDR3 DNA reads TGTGCCAGCAGTGAAAACAGAGGGGGTACGACCCAGCATTTT. Translating it yields CASSENRGGTTQHF. The V call is TRBV6-1, the J call TRBJ1-5; tentative D call: TRBD1 (6 bases). The CDR3 covers 14 residues. Germline V gene lookup returns CDR1 MNHNS and CDR2 SASEGT. V lost 2 bases and J lost 11, with 16 bases in between.

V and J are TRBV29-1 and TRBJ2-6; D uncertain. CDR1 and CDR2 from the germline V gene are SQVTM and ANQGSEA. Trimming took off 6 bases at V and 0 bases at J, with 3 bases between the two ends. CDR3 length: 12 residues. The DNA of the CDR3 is TGCAGCGTCGGCTCTGGGGCCAACGTCCTGACTTTC. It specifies CSVGSGANVLTF.

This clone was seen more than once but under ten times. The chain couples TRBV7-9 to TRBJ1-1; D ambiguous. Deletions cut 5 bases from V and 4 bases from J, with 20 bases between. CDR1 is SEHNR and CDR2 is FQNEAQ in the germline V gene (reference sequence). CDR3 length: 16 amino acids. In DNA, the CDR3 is TGTGCCAGCAGCCCACCCTCTTCTAGGTCTGTCACTGAAGCTTTCTTT. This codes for CASSPPSSRSVTEAFF.

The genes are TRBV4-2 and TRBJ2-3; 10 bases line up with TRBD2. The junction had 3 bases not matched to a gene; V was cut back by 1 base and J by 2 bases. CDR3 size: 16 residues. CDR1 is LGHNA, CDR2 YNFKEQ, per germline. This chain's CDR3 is CASSQGTSGHTDTQYF. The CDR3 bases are TGTGCCAGCAGCCAAGGGACTAGCGGACACACAGATACGCAGTATTTT.

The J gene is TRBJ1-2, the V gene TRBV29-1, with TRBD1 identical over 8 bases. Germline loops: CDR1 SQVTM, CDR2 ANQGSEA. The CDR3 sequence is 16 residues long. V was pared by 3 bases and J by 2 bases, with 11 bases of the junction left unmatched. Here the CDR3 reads CSVEGWGGQANYGYTF. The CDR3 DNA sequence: TGCAGCGTTGAGGGGTGGGGGGGACAGGCCAACTATGGCTACACCTTC. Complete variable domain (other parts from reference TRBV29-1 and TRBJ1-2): SAVISQKPSRDICQRGTSLTIQCQVDSQVTMMFWYRQQPGQSLTLIATANQGSEATYESGFVIDKFPISRPNLTFSTLTVSNMSPEDSSIYLCSVEGWGGQANYGYTFGSGTRLTVV.

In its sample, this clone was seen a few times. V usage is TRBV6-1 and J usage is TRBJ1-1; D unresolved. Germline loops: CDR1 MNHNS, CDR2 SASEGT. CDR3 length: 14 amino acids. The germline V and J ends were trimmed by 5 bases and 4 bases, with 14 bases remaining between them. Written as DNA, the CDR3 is TGTGCCAGCAGTCCTTCCCAGAGGAGCACTGAAGCTTTCTTT. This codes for CASSPSQRSTEAFF.

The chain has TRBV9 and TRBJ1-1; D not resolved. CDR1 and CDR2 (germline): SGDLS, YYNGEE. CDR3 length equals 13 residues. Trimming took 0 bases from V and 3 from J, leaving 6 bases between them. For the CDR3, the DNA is TGTGCCAGCAGCGTAGACAGAGACACTGAAGCTTTCTTT. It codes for CASSVDRDTEAFF.